The TCR beta chain described here comes from a study of T-cell reconstitution after alpha-beta-depleted transplantation in children. V lost 4 bases, J lost 0 bases, and 10 bases lay in between. Germline CDR1 SGHRS, CDR2 YFSETQ. CDR3 length: 14 amino acids. Unique molecular identifiers were used to barcode this TCRbeta library. TCRdb fed the PCR reads into MiXCR, producing one record per CDR3 protein. Of approximately 400,000 distinct CDR3 sequences listed, around 9.9% are singletons. This clonotype was detected a few times. The sample here was PBMCs from the stem cell graft donor, taken from the stem cell graft. The sequence came from a human donor who donated a stem cell graft to a child with acute myeloid leukemia. This chain joins TRBV5-1 and TRBJ2-5; D perhaps matches TRBD1 (5 bases). CDR3 amino acids: CASSAQGYQETQYF. DNA for the CDR3: TGCGCCAGCAGCGCGCAGGGATACCAAGAGACCCAGTACTTC. Supplemented by reference TRBV5-1 and TRBJ2-5, the full variable domain reads KAGVTQTPRYLIKTRGQQVTLSCSPISGHRSVSWYQQTPGQGLQFLFEYFSETQRNKGNFPGRFSGRQFSNSRSEMNVSTLELGDSALYLCASSAQGYQETQYFGPGTRLLVL.